These 26 T cell receptor beta chains were all obtained from the same sample, sequenced in a study of blood T cell repertoires in COVID-19. Sequenced by immunoSEQ multiplex PCR; TCRdb stores in-frame clones only, minus some. The sample has about 210,000 clones, approximately 90% seen once; the top ten hold roughly 0.7%. The sequenced material came from peripheral blood. Source of these receptors: a man aged 40-49 years with acute or convalescent COVID-19.

This clone was picked up a small number of times. The chain links TRBV7-2 to TRBJ2-7; D ambiguous. The CDR3 covers 14 residues. Germline assignment: CDR1 SGHTA and CDR2 FQGNSA. Deletions cut 5 bases from V and 4 bases from J, with 15 bases between. The CDR3 nucleotides read TGTGCCAGCAGCCCAGGTGGTATGGTTTACGAGCAGTACTTC. Residues: CASSPGGMVYEQYF. The variable domain in full, with the rest retrieved from reference TRBV7-2 and TRBJ2-7, is GAGVSQSPSNKVTEKGKDVELRCDPISGHTALYWYRQSLGQGLEFLIYFQGNSAPDKSGLPSDRFSAERTGGSVSTLTIQRTQQEDSAVYLCASSPGGMVYEQYFGPGTRLTVT.

This clone was seen a single time. The chain carries TRBV6-5 and TRBJ2-7, with 10 bases lining up with TRBD1. Trimming removed 9 bases from V and 9 bases from J; junction bases left unmatched: 14. The CDR3 extends over 14 amino acids. Germline CDR1 and CDR2: MNHEY and SVGAGI. The CDR3 here is CASSTPGQGFGQYF. For the CDR3, the DNA is TGTGCCAGTAGTACACCGGGACAGGGGTTCGGGCAGTACTTC.

CDR3 region: CAGGGTSYGYTF. The CDR3 DNA follows: TGTGCTGGAGGGGGCACCAGCTATGGCTACACCTTC. The genes are TRBV7-9 and TRBJ1-2; 7 nucleotides align to TRBD1. The V gene's germline CDR1 is SEHNR and CDR2 FQNEAQ (reference sequence). This CDR3 has 12 amino acids.

The V and J genes are TRBV5-1 and TRBJ1-1; a possible D gene is TRBD1 (5 bases). This CDR3 is built from 15 residues. CDR1 is SGHRS, CDR2 YFSETQ, per germline. The V gene lost 3 bases and the J gene lost 0 bases, with 12 bases spanning the gap. CDR3 in amino acids: CASSSQTVMNTEAFF. CDR3 coding DNA: TGCGCCAGCAGCTCCCAGACAGTTATGAACACTGAAGCTTTCTTT. Full variable domain (rest looked up from reference TRBV5-1 and TRBJ1-1): KAGVTQTPRYLIKTRGQQVTLSCSPISGHRSVSWYQQTPGQGLQFLFEYFSETQRNKGNFPGRFSGRQFSNSRSEMNVSTLELGDSALYLCASSSQTVMNTEAFFGQGTRLTVV.

The V and J genes are TRBV9 and TRBJ2-3; D perhaps matches TRBD2 (6 bases). Germline V gives CDR1 SGDLS, CDR2 YYNGEE. This CDR3 comprises 15 residues. V was clipped by 0 bases and J by 4 bases, with 12 bases between them. The CDR3: CASSVGPGEADTQYF. CDR3 nucleotides: TGTGCCAGCAGCGTAGGACCGGGAGAGGCAGATACGCAGTATTTT.

The gene calls are TRBV10-2 and TRBJ2-3, with TRBD2 as a possible D gene (6 bases). With 6 bases removed from V and 2 bases from J, the gap between germline ends came to 21 bases. CDR1 WSHSY and CDR2 SAAADI come from the germline V gene. The CDR3 totals 17 residues. The CDR3 is CASRTLSGAADTDTQYF. The CDR3 DNA reads TGCGCCAGCAGAACCCTTAGCGGAGCGGCAGACACAGATACGCAGTATTTT.

V gene TRBV29-1 combines with J gene TRBJ1-2; 7 bases match TRBD1. The CDR3 contains 12 residues. Germline V gene lookup returns CDR1 SQVTM and CDR2 ANQGSEA. J gave up 6 bases and V 7 bases, and 8 bases lay outside the gene matches. The CDR3 sequence is CSAGQEDNGYTF. The CDR3 DNA reads TGCAGCGCCGGACAGGAGGACAATGGCTACACCTTC.

This clone was detected only once. The V call is TRBV28, the J call TRBJ2-3; D is possibly TRBD2 (5 bases). Germline V gene sequence: CDR1 MDHEN, CDR2 SYDVKM. V dropped 5 bases and J dropped 2 bases, with 20 bases sitting between them. The CDR3 is made up of 17 amino acids. The CDR3 loop is CASSPSDSILTTDTQYF. The CDR3 nucleotides are TGTGCCAGCAGTCCATCGGACTCCATCTTAACCACAGATACGCAGTATTTT. Based on the CDR3 plus reference TRBV28 and TRBJ2-3, the full variable domain is DVKVTQSSRYLVKRTGEKVFLECVQDMDHENMFWYRQDPGLGLRLIYFSYDVKMKEKGDIPEGYSVSREKKERFSLILESASTNQTSMYLCASSPSDSILTTDTQYFGPGTRLTVL.

The rearrangement joins TRBV9 to TRBJ2-3; D not certain. Trimming took off 0 bases at V and 0 bases at J, with 11 bases between the two ends. The CDR3 is 16 amino acids. Germline V CDR1 and CDR2: SGDLS, YYNGEE. CDR3 in DNA: TGTGCCAGCAGCGTAGGCGAGGTAGAGAGCACAGATACGCAGTATTTT. The encoded protein is CASSVGEVESTDTQYF.

V is TRBV27 and J is TRBJ2-7, with D hard to call. The CDR3 loop spans 12 amino acids. V was cut by 8 bases and J by 3 bases, with 11 bases left in between. Germline V CDR1 and CDR2: MNHEY, SMNVEV (reference sequence). The CDR3: CASADTHYEQYF. The CDR3 DNA reads as TGTGCCAGCGCCGACACCCACTACGAGCAGTACTTC.

This chain links TRBV15 with TRBJ1-2; D is uncertain. The CDR3 spans 16 residues. Germline V gene sequence: CDR1 LNHNV, CDR2 YYDKDF (reference sequence). The germline V and J ends were trimmed by 0 bases and 6 bases, with 17 bases remaining between them. The CDR3 DNA is TGTGCCACCAGCAGAGATGTACGGGGTTCCGACCATGGCTACACCTTC. As protein: CATSRDVRGSDHGYTF.

The V call is TRBV7-2, the J call TRBJ1-2, with D perhaps TRBD1 (5 bases). Trimming removed 1 base at V and 4 bases at J, with 7 bases between. The CDR3 extends over 13 amino acids. From germline, CDR1 is SGHTA and CDR2 FQGNSA. The DNA of the CDR3 is TGTGCCAGCAGCTTAGGACAGTTCTATGGCTACACCTTC. It encodes CASSLGQFYGYTF.

This clone was counted once. This chain joins TRBV7-7 and TRBJ2-7, with 8 nucleotides matching TRBD2. Germline lookup yields CDR1 SSHAT and CDR2 FNYEAQ (reference sequence). The CDR3 consists of 15 residues. CDR3 in DNA: TGTGCTAGCCTCGGGGGGGGGCTAGCCAGATACGAGCAGTACTTC. It is translated as CASLGGGLARYEQYF.

The chain joins TRBV6-6 to TRBJ2-7, with 8 positions matching TRBD2. The CDR3 loop spans 16 amino acids. Germline V lookup: CDR1 MNHNY, CDR2 SVGAGI (reference sequence). Losses at the gene ends were 4 bases for V and 2 bases for J; bases not matched to a gene: 10. The CDR3 region has the DNA TGTGCCAGCAGTTCGCCTGCGGGGGGCATAACCTACGAGCAGTACTTC. This codes for CASSSPAGGITYEQYF.

In this sample, this clone turned up many times. V is TRBV7-6 and J is TRBJ2-1; a weak D match, TRBD1 (5 bases). Germline CDR1 and CDR2: SGHVS and FNYEAQ. The CDR3 has 14 residues. Trimming stripped 2 bases from V and 8 bases from J, with 13 bases between. The CDR3 DNA reads TGTGCCAGCAGCTTATATGAACGACAGCATGAGCAGTTCTTC. Protein sequence: CASSLYERQHEQFF.

This chain links TRBV6-6 with TRBJ1-1; D ambiguous. V gave up 5 bases and J gave up 4 bases, with 11 bases separating them. Germline V gene lookup returns CDR1 MNHNY and CDR2 SVGAGI (reference sequence). The CDR3 spans 13 residues. CDR3 residues: CASSPLWSTEAFF. CDR3 nucleotides: TGTGCCAGCAGTCCGCTTTGGAGCACTGAAGCTTTCTTT.

This chain joins TRBV5-5 and TRBJ2-1; possibly TRBD2 for D (5 bases). The germline V gene encodes CDR1 SGHKS and CDR2 YYEKEE (reference sequence). Trimming took 0 bases from V and 3 from J, leaving 7 bases between them. The CDR3 sequence is 14 residues long. The chain's CDR3 is CASSLGGSYNEQFF. DNA for the CDR3: TGTGCCAGCAGCTTGGGAGGGAGCTACAATGAGCAGTTCTTC.

The chain links TRBV13 to TRBJ2-1, with TRBD2 matching over 12 bases. With V trimmed by 8 bases and J by 8 bases, 13 bases remained unmatched. In germline, CDR1 is PRHDT, CDR2 FYEKMQ (reference sequence). This CDR3 has 16 residues. Here the CDR3 reads CASAPRRTSGTYEQFF. The CDR3 bases are TGTGCCAGCGCCCCCAGGCGGACTAGCGGGACATATGAGCAGTTCTTC.

The chain uses TRBV19 and TRBJ2-1; tentatively, D is TRBD1 (6 bases). In germline, CDR1 is LNHDA, CDR2 SQIVND (reference sequence). V was cut by 8 bases and J by 3 bases, with 20 bases left in between. This CDR3 region has 16 residues. CDR3 sequence reads: CASRNPNGQHYNEQFF. The CDR3 nucleotides are TGTGCCAGTCGGAACCCCAACGGACAGCACTACAATGAGCAGTTCTTC. The full variable domain, its missing parts supplied by reference TRBV19 and TRBJ2-1, is DGGITQSPKYLFRKEGQNVTLSCEQNLNHDAMYWYRQDPGQGLRLIYYSQIVNDFQKGDIAEGYSVSREKKESFPLTVTSAQKNPTAFYLCASRNPNGQHYNEQFFGPGTRLTVL.

This clone occurred once. The chain uses TRBV4-2 and TRBJ2-7; TRBD2 aligns across 12 bases. V shed 2 bases and J 4 bases; nucleotides not matched to a gene: 3. Germline V gives CDR1 LGHNA, CDR2 YNFKEQ. This CDR3 has 15 residues. In DNA form, the CDR3 reads TGTGCCAGCAGCCAACGACTAGCGGGGGAATACGAGCAGTACTTC. Encoded protein: CASSQRLAGEYEQYF.

In DNA form, the CDR3 reads TGTGCCAGCAGCCCAAAGCCCGACAGGGTCGAGCAGTACTTC. Protein sequence: CASSPKPDRVEQYF. The chain recombines TRBV13 with TRBJ2-7; 7 positions match TRBD1. V lost 5 bases to trimming and J lost 6 bases; unmatched junction nucleotides: 10. Germline CDR1 PRHDT, CDR2 FYEKMQ (reference sequence). The CDR3 is made up of 14 amino acids.

V usage is TRBV6-6 and J usage is TRBJ2-7; TRBD1 matches 9 bases. CDR1 MNHNY and CDR2 SVGAGI come from the germline V gene (reference sequence). The J segment lost 1 base and the V segment lost 4 bases, leaving 2 bases of the junction unmatched. This CDR3 has 14 residues. The CDR3 sequence: CASSFGTGSYEQYF. CDR3 DNA sequence: TGTGCCAGCAGTTTTGGGACAGGGTCCTACGAGCAGTACTTC.

The rearrangement uses TRBV29-1 and TRBJ2-7; TRBD2 agrees at 8 bases. This CDR3 is 13 amino acids long. Trimming cost V 4 bases and J 2 bases; bases outside gene matches: 4. In germline, CDR1 is SQVTM, CDR2 ANQGSEA. Here the CDR3 reads CSVGREAPYEQYF. CDR3 DNA sequence: TGCAGCGTTGGGCGGGAGGCCCCCTACGAGCAGTACTTC.

The chain combines TRBV27 with TRBJ1-5; TRBD1 matches 10 bases. Germline CDR1 and CDR2: MNHEY and SMNVEV (reference sequence). This CDR3 comprises 15 residues. V trimming: 4 bases; J trimming: 4 bases; junction bases outside the gene matches: 4. The CDR3 protein is CASSWGQGNNQPQHF. CDR3 nucleotide sequence: TGTGCCAGCAGTTGGGGACAGGGGAATAATCAGCCCCAGCATTTT.

J is TRBJ2-7 and V is TRBV18, with TRBD2 identical over 10 bases. The junction had 5 bases not matched to a gene; V was cut back by 2 bases and J by 1 base. CDR1 is KGHSH and CDR2 is LQKENI in the germline V gene. The CDR3 runs 16 residues. CDR3 sequence: CASSPVLAGASYEQYF. DNA of the CDR3: TGTGCCAGCTCACCAGTGCTAGCGGGGGCTTCCTACGAGCAGTACTTC.

V and J are TRBV29-1 and TRBJ2-5, with D possibly being TRBD2 (7 bases). The V gene lost 4 bases and the J gene lost 2 bases, with 11 bases spanning the gap. The CDR3 consists of 13 residues. The V gene's germline CDR1 is SQVTM and CDR2 ANQGSEA. CDR3 DNA: TGCAGCGTTGGAAGGGGGGGACAAGAGACCCAGTACTTC. Its translation: CSVGRGGQETQYF.